The text below deals with one TCR beta chain. What it binds is not known. This record belongs to a study of T cells in Graves' hyperthyroidism and ophthalmopathy. Study outcomes and limitations: Most thyroid clonotypes with frequency above 0.001 were detected in blood.

RNA transcripts gave rise to amplified TCR beta CDR3 regions. Researchers ran a first-round RT-PCR on the TCR CDR3 using the HTBI primer set. TCRdb recomputed calls from the multiplex PCR reads with MiXCR, one row per CDR3 protein. Among hundreds of thousands of distinct CDR3 sequences listed, about 45% were seen once. No progression to ophthalmopathy during 18 months of follow-up defined stable disease. Among the patients, aged 18 to 65, hyperthyroidism was newly diagnosed and had lasted under 2 months. CDR3 size: 11 residues. Germline CDR1 reads DFQATT; CDR2 reads SNEGSKA (reference sequence). Trimming removed 5 bases at V and 0 bases at J, with 1 base between.

The chain carries TRBV20-1 and TRBJ1-4; no firm D call. This receptor was taken from a young woman with Graves' hyperthyroidism. The specimen was peripheral blood or thyroid tissue (not recorded which). The CDR3 bases are TGCAGTGCTTCAACTAATGAAAAACTGTTTTTT. Translated, it gives CSASTNEKLFF.